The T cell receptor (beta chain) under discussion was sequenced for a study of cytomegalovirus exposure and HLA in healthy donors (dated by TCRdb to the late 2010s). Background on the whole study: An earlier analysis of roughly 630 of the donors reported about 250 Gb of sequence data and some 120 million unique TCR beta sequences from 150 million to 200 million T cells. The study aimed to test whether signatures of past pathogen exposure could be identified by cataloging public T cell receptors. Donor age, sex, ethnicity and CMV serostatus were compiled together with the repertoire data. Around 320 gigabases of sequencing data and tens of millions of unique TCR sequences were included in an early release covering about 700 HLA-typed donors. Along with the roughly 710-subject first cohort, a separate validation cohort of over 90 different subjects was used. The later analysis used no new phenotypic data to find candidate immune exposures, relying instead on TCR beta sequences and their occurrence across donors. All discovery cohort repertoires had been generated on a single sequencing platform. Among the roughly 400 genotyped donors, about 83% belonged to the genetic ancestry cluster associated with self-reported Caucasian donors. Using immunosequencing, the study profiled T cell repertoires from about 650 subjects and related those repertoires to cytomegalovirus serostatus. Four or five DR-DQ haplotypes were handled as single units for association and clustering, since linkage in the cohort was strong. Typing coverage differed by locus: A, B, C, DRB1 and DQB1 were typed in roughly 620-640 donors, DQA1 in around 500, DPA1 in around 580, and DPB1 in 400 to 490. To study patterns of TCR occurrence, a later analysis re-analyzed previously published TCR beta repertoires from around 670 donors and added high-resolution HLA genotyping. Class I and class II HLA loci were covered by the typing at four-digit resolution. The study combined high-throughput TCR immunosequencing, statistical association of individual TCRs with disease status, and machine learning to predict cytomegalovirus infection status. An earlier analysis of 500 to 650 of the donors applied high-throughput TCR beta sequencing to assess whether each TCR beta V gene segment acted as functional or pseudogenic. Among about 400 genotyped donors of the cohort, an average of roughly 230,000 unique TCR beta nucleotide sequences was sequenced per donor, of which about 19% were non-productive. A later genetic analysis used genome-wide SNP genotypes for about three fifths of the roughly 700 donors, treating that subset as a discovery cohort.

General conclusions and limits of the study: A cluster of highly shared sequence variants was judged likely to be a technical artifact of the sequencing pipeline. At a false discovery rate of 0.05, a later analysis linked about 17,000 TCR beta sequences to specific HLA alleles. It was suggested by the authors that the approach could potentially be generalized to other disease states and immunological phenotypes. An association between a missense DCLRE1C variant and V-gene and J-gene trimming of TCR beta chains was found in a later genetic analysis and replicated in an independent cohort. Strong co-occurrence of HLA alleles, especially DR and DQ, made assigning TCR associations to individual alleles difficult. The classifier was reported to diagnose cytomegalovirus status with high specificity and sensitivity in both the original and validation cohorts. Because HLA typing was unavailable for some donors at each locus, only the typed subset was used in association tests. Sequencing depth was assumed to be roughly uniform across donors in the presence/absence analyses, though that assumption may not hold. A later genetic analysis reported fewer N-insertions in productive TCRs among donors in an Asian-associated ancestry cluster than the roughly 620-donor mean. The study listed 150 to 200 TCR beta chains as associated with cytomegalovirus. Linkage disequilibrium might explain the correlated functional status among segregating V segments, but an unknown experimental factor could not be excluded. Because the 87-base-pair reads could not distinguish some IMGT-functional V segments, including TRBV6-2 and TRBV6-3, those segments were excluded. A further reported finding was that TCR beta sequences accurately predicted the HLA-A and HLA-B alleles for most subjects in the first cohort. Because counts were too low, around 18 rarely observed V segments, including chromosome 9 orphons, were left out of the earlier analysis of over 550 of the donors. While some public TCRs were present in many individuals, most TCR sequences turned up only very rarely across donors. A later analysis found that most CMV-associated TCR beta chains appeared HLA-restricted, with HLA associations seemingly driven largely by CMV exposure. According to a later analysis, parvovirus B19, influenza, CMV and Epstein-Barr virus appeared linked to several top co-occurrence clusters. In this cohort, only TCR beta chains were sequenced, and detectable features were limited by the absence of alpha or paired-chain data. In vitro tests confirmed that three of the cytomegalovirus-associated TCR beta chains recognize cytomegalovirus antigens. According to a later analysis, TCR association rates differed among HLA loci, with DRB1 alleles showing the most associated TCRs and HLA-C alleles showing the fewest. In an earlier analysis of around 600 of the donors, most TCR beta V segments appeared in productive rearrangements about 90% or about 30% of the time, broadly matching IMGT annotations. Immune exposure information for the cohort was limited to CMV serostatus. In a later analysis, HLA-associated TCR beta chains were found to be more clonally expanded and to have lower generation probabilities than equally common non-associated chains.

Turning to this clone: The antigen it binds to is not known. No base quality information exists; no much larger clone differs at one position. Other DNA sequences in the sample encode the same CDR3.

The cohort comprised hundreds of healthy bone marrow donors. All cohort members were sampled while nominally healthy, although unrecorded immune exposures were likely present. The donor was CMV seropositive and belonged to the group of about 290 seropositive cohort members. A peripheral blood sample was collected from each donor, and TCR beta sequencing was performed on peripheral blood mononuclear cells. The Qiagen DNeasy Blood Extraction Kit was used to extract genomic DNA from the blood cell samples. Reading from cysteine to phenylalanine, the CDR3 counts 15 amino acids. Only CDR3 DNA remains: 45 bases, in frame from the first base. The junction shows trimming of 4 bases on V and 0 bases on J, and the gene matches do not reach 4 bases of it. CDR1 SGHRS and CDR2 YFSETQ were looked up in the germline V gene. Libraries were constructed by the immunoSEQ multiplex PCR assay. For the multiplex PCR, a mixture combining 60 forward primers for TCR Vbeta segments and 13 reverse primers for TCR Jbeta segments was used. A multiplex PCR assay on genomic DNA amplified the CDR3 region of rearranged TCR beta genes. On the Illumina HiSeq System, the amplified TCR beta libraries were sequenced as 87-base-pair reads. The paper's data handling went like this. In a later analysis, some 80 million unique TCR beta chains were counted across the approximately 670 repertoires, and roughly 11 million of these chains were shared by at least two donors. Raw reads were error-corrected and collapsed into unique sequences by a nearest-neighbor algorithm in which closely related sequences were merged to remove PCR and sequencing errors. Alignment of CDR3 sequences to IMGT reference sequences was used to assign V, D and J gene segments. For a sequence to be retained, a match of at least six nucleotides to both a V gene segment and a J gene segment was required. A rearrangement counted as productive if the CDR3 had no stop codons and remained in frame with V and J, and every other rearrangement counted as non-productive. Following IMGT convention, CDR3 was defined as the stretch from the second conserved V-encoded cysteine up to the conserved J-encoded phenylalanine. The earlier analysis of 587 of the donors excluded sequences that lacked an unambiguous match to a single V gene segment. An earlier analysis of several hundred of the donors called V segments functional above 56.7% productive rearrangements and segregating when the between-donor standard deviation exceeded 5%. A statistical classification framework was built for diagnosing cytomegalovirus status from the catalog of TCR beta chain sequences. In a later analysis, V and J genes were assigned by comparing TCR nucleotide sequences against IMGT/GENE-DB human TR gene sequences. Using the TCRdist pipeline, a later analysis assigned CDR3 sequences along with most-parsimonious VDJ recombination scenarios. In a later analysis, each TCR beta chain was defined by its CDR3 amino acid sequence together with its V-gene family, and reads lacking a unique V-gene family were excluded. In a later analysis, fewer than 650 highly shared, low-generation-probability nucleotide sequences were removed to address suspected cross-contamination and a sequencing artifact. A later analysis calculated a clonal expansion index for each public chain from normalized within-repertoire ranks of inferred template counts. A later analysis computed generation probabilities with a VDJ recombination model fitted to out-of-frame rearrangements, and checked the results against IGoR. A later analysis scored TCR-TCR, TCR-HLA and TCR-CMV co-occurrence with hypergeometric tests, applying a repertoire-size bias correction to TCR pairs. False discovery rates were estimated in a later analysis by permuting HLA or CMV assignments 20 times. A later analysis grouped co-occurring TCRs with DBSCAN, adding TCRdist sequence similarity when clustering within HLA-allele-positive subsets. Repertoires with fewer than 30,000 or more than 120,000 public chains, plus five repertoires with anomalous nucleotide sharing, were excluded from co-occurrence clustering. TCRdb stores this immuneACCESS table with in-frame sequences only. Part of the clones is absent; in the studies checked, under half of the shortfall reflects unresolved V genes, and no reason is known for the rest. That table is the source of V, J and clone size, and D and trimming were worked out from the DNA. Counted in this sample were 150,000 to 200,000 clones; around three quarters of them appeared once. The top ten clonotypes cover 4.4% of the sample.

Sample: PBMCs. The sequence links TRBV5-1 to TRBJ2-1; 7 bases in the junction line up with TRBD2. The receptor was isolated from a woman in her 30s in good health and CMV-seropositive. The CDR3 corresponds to CASSLGGSSYNEQFF. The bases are TGCGCCAGCAGCCTCGGGGGGAGCTCCTACAATGAGCAGTTCTTC.